This T cell receptor beta chain came from a study of blood T cell repertoires in COVID-19. Enrollees, about 18 to 89 years old, lived in roughly 24 US areas. Participants had their cohort set by participant-reported clinical history. Cohort 3 recovered donors had two negative PCRs, clearance, or symptom resolution. In the original analysis: Researchers report that nucleated cell counts were estimated from reference gene primer amplification. The table came from immunoSEQ multiplex PCR; TCRdb's copy has only in-frame clones and leaves some out. That table supplies the V and J calls and clone size; D and trimming were determined from the DNA. The sample contains about 230,000 clones, 84% of which appear only once. The CDR3 runs to 14 residues. Germline loops: CDR1 LGHNA, CDR2 YSLEER. Trimming shortened V by 2 bases and J by 8 bases, and 15 bases separated the two germline ends.

Sample: PBMCs or T cells enriched from blood (not recorded which). The rearrangement links TRBV4-3 to TRBJ1-2; D gene ambiguous. The TCR originated in a man in his fifties or sixties who had recovered from COVID-19. CDR3 in DNA: TGCGCCAGCAGCCAACGTGTTTTCGGAGAGGGCTACACCTTC. Protein sequence: CASSQRVFGEGYTF.